Listed below are T cell receptor beta chains from one sample, sequenced in a study of CD8+ T cells in alopecia areata. Assay: immunoSEQ multiplex PCR; the TCRdb copy retains only in-frame clones and omits some. The sample contains fewer than 250,000 clones, 60% to 70% of which appear only once. Here the sequenced sample was CD4+ T cells sorted from blood, taken at week 4, from a patient treated with tofacitinib. These TCRs come from a human donor with alopecia areata. The CDR3 runs from the conserved cysteine through the conserved F or W. D genes are given only for firm matches. Not all rows give a size; the values are once, few, many and, for expanded clones, a class.

clone size | J gene | D gene | V gene | CDR3 DNA | CDR3 protein
few | TRBJ2-5 | - | TRBV29-1 | TGCAGCGTTAGGGCAGGGCTTCAAGAGACCCAGTACTTC | CSVRAGLQETQYF
- | TRBJ1-3 | - | TRBV9 | TGTGCCAGCAGCATACGGCATGGGGGAGGTACTGGAAACACCATATATTTT | CASSIRHGGGTGNTIYF
- | TRBJ2-2 | - | TRBV19 | TGTGCCATCAGAGACACAGGGTCCACCGGGGAGCTGTTTTTT | CAIRDTGSTGELFF
- | TRBJ2-3 | - | TRBV5-1 | TGCGCCAGCAGCTTGGGGCCGACAGATACGCAGTATTTT | CASSLGPTDTQYF
- | TRBJ1-1 | - | TRBV14 | TGTGCCAGCAGCCAGATGAACACTGAAGCTTTCTTT | CASSQMNTEAFF
- | TRBJ2-5 | - | TRBV29-1 | TGCAGCGTTCAGGATGGGGGAGAGACCCAGTACTTC | CSVQDGGETQYF
- | TRBJ2-1 | - | TRBV5-1 | TGCGCCAGCAGCTTGGATCTCTTCAATGAGCAGTTCTTC | CASSLDLFNEQFF
- | TRBJ2-7 | TRBD1 | TRBV5-1 | TGCGCCAGCAGCGTGGACAGGGTGTGGTACGAGCAGTACTTC | CASSVDRVWYEQYF
- | TRBJ2-3 | - | TRBV12-5 | TGTGCTAGTGGTAACATAGCGGATACGCAGTATTTT | CASGNIADTQYF
once | TRBJ2-2 | - | TRBV7-7 | TGTGCTAGCAGCCGAGACGGCACCGGGGAGCTGTTTTTT | CASSRDGTGELFF
- | TRBJ2-1 | - | TRBV19 | TGTGCCAGTAGTTTATCCTACAATGAGCAGTTCTTC | CASSLSYNEQFF
few | TRBJ1-2 | TRBD1 | TRBV29-1 | TGCAGCGTTGAGTACAGGGGGCGCGACTATGGCTACACCTTC | CSVEYRGRDYGYTF
- | TRBJ1-1 | - | TRBV29-1 | TGCAGCGTTGCCACAGGCTGGTCGTTAGCTTTCTTT | CSVATGWSLAFF
few | TRBJ1-3 | TRBD1 | TRBV29-1 | TGCAGCGGAGGGACAGGGGCTGGAAACACCATATATTTT | CSGGTGAGNTIYF
- | TRBJ2-5 | - | TRBV5-4 | TGTGCCAGCAGCTCGGAAGCGTTGGGCCTACAAGAGACCCAGTACTTC | CASSSEALGLQETQYF
- | TRBJ1-3 | - | TRBV6-5 | TGTGCCAGCAGTCGACAGGCCTTCTCTGGAAACACCATATATTTT | CASSRQAFSGNTIYF
- | TRBJ1-5 | TRBD1 | TRBV30 | TGTGCCTGGAGCCCCCCCAGGGACAGGGGAAATCAGCCCCAGCATTTT | CAWSPPRDRGNQPQHF
- | TRBJ2-1 | TRBD2 | TRBV11-2 | TGTGCCAGCAGCCGTCTCATTTCGGCGGGAGGGGGCCGTGAGCAGTTCTTC | CASSRLISAGGGREQFF
- | TRBJ1-5 | TRBD1 | TRBV5-6 | TGTGCCAGCAGCTTGTGGGACAGGGGACCTCAGCCCCAGCATTTT | CASSLWDRGPQPQHF
- | TRBJ1-2 | - | TRBV30 | TGTGCCTGGGACGATTTGCGCTATGGCTACACCTTC | CAWDDLRYGYTF
- | TRBJ2-2 | - | TRBV5-4 | TGTGCCAGCAGACCGGACAGCGACTACACCGGGGAGCTGTTTTTT | CASRPDSDYTGELFF
few | TRBJ1-2 | - | TRBV9 | TGTGCCAGCAACGGACAGTCGAGTAACTATGGCTACACCTTC | CASNGQSSNYGYTF
- | TRBJ2-5 | - | TRBV5-4 | TGTGCCAGCAGCTTAGCCGGTCCGGAGACCCAGTACTTC | CASSLAGPETQYF
- | TRBJ2-3 | TRBD2 | TRBV29-1 | TGCAGCGTTGCCGGGACTAGCAGTAGCACAGATACGCAGTATTTT | CSVAGTSSSTDTQYF
many | TRBJ1-2 | - | TRBV18 | TGTGCCAGCTCAGGCCAGGGGAACTATGGCTACACCTTC | CASSGQGNYGYTF
- | TRBJ1-1 | - | TRBV6-5 | TGTGCCAGCAGCAACAGTCGTGGCACTGAAGCTTTCTTT | CASSNSRGTEAFF
- | TRBJ2-3 | TRBD2 | TRBV30 | TGTGCCTGGAGTGACGGACTTTCCGGGGGGACCACAGATACGCAGTATTTT | CAWSDGLSGGTTDTQYF
- | TRBJ1-4 | TRBD1 | TRBV5-1 | TGCGCCAGCAGCCCGTCGCGACAGGGTAATGAAAAACTGTTTTTT | CASSPSRQGNEKLFF
few | TRBJ1-1 | - | TRBV7-2 | TGTGCCAGCAGCTTAGTCTTTTCAGCTGAAGCTTTCTTT | CASSLVFSAEAFF
once | TRBJ2-1 | - | TRBV29-1 | TGCAGCGTTGAACTATCCTACAATGAGCAGTTCTTC | CSVELSYNEQFF
- | TRBJ1-4 | - | TRBV18 | TGTGCCAGCTCACCACTGATCGGGACACAGAATGAAAAACTGTTTTTT | CASSPLIGTQNEKLFF
few | TRBJ1-1 | - | TRBV11-2 | TGTGCCAGCAGCTTAGATCGTGCAAAACGTGAAGCTTTCTTT | CASSLDRAKREAFF
- | TRBJ1-1 | - | TRBV9 | TGTGCCAGCAGCGTAGGAGGCCAGGGTAGAGCTTTCTTT | CASSVGGQGRAFF
few | TRBJ1-2 | TRBD1 | TRBV27 | TGTGCCAGCAGTTCGGACAGGGCTAACTATGGCTACACCTTC | CASSSDRANYGYTF
- | TRBJ2-5 | TRBD2 | TRBV2 | TGTGCCAGCAGTGAGACTAGCGGAGGCGGGAAGACCCAGTACTTC | CASSETSGGGKTQYF
- | TRBJ2-1 | TRBD2 | TRBV28 | TGTGCCAGCAGTTTAGCGGGAGGGCCAAGTAGGGAGCAGTTCTTC | CASSLAGGPSREQFF
- | TRBJ2-3 | - | TRBV20-1 | TGCAGTGCTAGAGAAGATACGCAGTATTTT | CSAREDTQYF
many | TRBJ2-5 | TRBD1 | TRBV5-1 | TGCGCCAGCAGCCCGGGACAGGTCCAAGAGACCCAGTACTTC | CASSPGQVQETQYF
- | TRBJ2-7 | TRBD2 | TRBV29-1 | TGCAGCGTTGTTGGTGATCTAGCGGGAGGGCCCCACGAGCAGTACTTC | CSVVGDLAGGPHEQYF
- | TRBJ2-7 | TRBD1 | TRBV10-3 | TGTGCCATCAGAACAGGGGGTGAGCAGTACTTC | CAIRTGGEQYF
- | TRBJ1-2 | - | TRBV6-5 | TGTGCCAGCAGTTACTCGAGGGGTCCCTATGGCTACACCTTC | CASSYSRGPYGYTF
- | TRBJ1-5 | - | TRBV5-1 | TGCGCCAGCAGCTTAGGGGGTGGCAATCAGCCCCAGCATTTT | CASSLGGGNQPQHF